This T cell receptor beta chain comes out of a study of metastatic and nonmetastatic thyroid tumors. The wider study: Repertoires of blood and of tissue (tumor or nodule) from malignant and benign thyroid patients were compared.

Before thyroid surgery, none of the patients had received any treatment. TCRdb re-called clones from the PCR reads using MiXCR. Of tens of thousands of clones in the sample, about 27% were seen once. CDR3 size: 14 residues. In germline, CDR1 is LNHDA, CDR2 SQIVND (reference sequence). V gave up 9 bases and J gave up 0 bases, with 14 bases separating them. The chain couples TRBV19 to TRBJ1-2; maybe TRBD1 (5 bases). The receptor was derived from a male donor with papillary thyroid cancer or a benign thyroid nodule (not recorded which). Some clones in this sample may be carry-over from other donors' samples. The sample was blood. The CDR3 region has the DNA TGTGCCAGCCGTCGGGACGAAGCTAACTATGGCTACACCTTC. This gives the protein CASRRDEANYGYTF.